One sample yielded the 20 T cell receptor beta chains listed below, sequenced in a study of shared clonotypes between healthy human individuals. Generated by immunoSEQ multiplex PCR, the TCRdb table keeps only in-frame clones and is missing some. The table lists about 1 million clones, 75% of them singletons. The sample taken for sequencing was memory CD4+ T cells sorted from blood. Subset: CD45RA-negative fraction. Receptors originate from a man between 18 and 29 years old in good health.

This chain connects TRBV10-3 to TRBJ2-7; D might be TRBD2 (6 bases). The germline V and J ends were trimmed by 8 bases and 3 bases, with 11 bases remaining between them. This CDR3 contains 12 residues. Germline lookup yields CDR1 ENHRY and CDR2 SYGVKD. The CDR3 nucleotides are TGTGCCATCTGGGACGGGGGCTACGAGCAGTACTTC. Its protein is CAIWDGGYEQYF.

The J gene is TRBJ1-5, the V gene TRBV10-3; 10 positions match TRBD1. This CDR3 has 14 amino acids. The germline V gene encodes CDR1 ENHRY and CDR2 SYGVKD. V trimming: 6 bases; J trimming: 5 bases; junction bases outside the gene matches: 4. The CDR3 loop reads CAISAGTGDQPQHF. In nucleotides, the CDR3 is TGTGCCATCAGCGCCGGGACAGGGGATCAGCCCCAGCATTTT.

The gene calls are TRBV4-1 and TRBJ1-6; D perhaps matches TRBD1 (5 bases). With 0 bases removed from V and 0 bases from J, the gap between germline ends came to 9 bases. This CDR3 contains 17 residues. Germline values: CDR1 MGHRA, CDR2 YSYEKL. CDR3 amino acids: CASSQDSGSSYNSPLHF. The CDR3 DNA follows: TGCGCCAGCAGCCAAGATTCAGGGAGCTCCTATAATTCACCCCTCCACTTT.

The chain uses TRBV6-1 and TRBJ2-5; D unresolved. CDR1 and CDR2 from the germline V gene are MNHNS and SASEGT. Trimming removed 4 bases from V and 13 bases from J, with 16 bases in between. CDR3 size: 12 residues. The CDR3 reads CASSVTDTLRYF. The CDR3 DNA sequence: TGTGCCAGCAGTGTAACCGACACGCTTCGGTACTTC.

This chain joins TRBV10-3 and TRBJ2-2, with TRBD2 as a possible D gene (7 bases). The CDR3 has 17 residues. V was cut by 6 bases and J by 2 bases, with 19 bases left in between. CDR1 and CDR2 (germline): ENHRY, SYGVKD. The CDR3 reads CAIRPKDRGANTGELFF. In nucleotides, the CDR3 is TGTGCCATCAGGCCCAAGGATCGGGGGGCCAACACCGGGGAGCTGTTTTTT.

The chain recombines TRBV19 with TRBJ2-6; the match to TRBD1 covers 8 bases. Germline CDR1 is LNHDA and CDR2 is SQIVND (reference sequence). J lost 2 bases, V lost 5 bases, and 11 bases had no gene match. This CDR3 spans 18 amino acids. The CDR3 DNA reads TGTGCCAGTAGTTTTGGTAGGACAGGGAGTACTGGGGCCAACGTCCTGACTTTC. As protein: CASSFGRTGSTGANVLTF.

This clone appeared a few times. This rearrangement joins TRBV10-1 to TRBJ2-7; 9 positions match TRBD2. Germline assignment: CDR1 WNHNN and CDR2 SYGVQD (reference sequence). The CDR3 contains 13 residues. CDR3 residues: CGQGREGQCEQYF. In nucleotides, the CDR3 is TGCGGCCAGGGGCGGGAGGGCCAGTGTGAGCAGTACTTC.

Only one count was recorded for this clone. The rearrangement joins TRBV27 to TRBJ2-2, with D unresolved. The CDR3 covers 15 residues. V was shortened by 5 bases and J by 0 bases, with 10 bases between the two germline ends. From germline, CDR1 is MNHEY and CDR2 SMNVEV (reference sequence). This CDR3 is CASSPPSPNTGELFF. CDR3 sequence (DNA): TGTGCCAGCAGTCCCCCCTCCCCGAACACCGGGGAGCTGTTTTTT.

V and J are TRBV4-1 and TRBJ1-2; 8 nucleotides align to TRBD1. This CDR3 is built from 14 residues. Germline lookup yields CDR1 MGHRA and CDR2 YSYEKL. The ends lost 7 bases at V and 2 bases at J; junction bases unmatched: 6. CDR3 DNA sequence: TGCGCCAGCAACCGACAGGGGACAAACTATGGCTACACCTTC. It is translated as CASNRQGTNYGYTF.

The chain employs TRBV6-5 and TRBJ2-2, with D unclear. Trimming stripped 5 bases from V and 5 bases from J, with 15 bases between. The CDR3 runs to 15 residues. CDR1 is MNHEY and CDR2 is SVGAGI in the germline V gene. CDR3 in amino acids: CASSLTRKGTGELFF. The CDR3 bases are TGTGCCAGCAGTCTCACGCGGAAGGGAACCGGGGAGCTGTTTTTT.

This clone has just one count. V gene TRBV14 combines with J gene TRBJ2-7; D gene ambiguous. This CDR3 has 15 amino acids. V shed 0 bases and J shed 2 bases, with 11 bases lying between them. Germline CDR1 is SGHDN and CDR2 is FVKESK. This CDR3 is CASSQDLGRAYEQYF. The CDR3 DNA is TGTGCCAGCAGCCAAGATCTCGGAAGGGCCTACGAGCAGTACTTC.

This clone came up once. Here the CDR3 reads CASSEGAGVNYGYTF. The CDR3 nucleotides are TGTGCCAGCAGTGAAGGGGCAGGCGTTAACTATGGCTACACCTTC. J is TRBJ1-2 and V is TRBV6-1; no definite D call. Trimming cost V 1 base and J 1 base, with 10 bases left between them. The germline gives CDR1 MNHNS, CDR2 SASEGT. This CDR3 contains 15 residues.

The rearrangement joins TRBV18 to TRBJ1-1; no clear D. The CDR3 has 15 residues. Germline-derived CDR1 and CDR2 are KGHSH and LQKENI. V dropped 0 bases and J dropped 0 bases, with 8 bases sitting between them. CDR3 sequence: CASSPPQAMNTEAFF. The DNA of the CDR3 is TGTGCCAGCTCACCACCGCAGGCTATGAACACTGAAGCTTTCTTT.

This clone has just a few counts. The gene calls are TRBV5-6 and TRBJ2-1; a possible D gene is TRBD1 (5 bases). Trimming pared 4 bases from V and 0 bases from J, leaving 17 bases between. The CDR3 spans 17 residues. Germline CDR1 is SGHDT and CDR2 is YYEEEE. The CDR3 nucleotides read TGTGCCAGCAGCCACAAGTCAGGGTCCCGCTCCTACAATGAGCAGTTCTTC. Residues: CASSHKSGSRSYNEQFF.

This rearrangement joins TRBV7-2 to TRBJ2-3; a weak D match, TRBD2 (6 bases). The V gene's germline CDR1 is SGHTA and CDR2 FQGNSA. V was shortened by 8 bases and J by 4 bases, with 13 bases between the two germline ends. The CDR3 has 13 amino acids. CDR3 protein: CASGEWGADTQYF. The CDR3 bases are TGTGCCAGCGGGGAGTGGGGGGCAGATACGCAGTATTTT.

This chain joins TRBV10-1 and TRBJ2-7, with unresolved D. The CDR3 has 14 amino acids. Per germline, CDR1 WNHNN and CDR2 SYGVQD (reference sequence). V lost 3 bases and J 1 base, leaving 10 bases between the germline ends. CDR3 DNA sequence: TGCGCCAGCAGTGATGGTCCCCCTTCCTACGAGCAGTACTTC. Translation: CASSDGPPSYEQYF.

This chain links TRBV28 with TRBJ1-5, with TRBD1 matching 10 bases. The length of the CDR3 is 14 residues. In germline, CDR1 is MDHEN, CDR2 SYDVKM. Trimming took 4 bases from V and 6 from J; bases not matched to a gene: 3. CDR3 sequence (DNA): TGTGCCAGCAGTTCGGGACAGGGGAGTCAGCCCCAGCATTTT. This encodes CASSSGQGSQPQHF.

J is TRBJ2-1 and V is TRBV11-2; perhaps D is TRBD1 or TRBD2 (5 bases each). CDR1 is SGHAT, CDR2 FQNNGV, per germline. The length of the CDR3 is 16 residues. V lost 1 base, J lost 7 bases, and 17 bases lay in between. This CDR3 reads CASSLVVGAGLNEQFF. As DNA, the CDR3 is TGTGCCAGCAGCTTAGTGGTCGGGGCTGGACTGAATGAGCAGTTCTTC.

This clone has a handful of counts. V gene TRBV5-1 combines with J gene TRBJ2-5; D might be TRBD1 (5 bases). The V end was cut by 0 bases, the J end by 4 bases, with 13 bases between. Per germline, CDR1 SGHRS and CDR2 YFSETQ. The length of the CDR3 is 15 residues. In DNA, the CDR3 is TGCGCCAGCAGCTTGGAGGGGAAGTACCTAGAGACCCAGTACTTC. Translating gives CASSLEGKYLETQYF.

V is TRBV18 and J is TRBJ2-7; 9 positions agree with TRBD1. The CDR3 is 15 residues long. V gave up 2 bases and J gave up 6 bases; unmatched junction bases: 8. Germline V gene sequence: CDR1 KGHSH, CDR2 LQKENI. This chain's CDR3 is CASSPSLGQGLEQYF. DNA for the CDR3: TGTGCCAGCTCACCAAGCTTGGGACAGGGCCTCGAGCAGTACTTC.